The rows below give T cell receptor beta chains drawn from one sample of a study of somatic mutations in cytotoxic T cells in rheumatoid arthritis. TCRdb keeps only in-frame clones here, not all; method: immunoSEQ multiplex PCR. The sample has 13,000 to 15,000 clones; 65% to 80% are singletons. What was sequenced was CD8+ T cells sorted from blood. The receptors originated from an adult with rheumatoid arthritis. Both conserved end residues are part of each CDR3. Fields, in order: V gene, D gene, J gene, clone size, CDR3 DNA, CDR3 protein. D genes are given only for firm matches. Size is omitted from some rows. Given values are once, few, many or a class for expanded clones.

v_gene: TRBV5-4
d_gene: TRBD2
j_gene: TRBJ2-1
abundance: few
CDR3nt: TGTGCCAGCAGCTTGGGGCGGGAGATTAGGAATGAGCAGTTCTTC
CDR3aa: CASSLGREIRNEQFF

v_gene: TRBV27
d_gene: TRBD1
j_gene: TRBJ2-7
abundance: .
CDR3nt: TGTGCCAGCAGTTCCGGGACAGCCTCCTACGAGCAGTACTTC
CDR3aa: CASSSGTASYEQYF

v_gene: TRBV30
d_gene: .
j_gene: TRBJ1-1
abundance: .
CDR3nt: TGTGCCTGGAGTGTACCCACCCGGACCACTGAAGCTTTCTTT
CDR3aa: CAWSVPTRTTEAFF

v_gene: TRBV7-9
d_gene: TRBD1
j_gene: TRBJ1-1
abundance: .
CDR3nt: TGTGCCAGCAGCTTTGACAGGGGCCTTAACACTGAAGCTTTCTTT
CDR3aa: CASSFDRGLNTEAFF

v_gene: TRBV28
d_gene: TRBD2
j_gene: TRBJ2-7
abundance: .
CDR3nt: TGTGCCTTAAGCGGAAGCGGGAGTGTAGACGAGCAGTACTTC
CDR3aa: CALSGSGSVDEQYF

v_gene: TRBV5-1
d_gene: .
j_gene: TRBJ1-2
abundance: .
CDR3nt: TGCGCCAGCAGCTTTCGGAGGGGGAATGATGGCTACACCTTC
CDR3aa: CASSFRRGNDGYTF

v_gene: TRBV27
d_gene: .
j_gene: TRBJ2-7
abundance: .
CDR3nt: TGTGCCAGCAGTTTCTCCCGGGAGCGATACGAGCAGTACTTC
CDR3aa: CASSFSRERYEQYF

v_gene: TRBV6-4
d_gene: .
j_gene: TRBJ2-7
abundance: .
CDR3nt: TGTGCCAGCAGTGACACTCGGGCGGAGCAGTACTTC
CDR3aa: CASSDTRAEQYF

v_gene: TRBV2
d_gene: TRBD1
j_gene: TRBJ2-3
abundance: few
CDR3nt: TGTGCCAGCAGTAACGGACAGGCAGCCACAGATACGCAGTATTTT
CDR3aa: CASSNGQAATDTQYF

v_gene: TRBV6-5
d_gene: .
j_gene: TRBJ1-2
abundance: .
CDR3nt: TGTGCCAGCAGTTACTCCGCAGAGAGATATGGCTACACCTTC
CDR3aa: CASSYSAERYGYTF

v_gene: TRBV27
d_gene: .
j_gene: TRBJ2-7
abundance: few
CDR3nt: TGTGCCAGCAGTTTACGACGGGCCTACGAGCAGTACTTC
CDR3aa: CASSLRRAYEQYF

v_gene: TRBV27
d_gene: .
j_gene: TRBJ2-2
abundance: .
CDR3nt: TGTGCCAGCAGTTTATCGACGGGCACCGGGGAGCTGTTTTTT
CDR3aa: CASSLSTGTGELFF

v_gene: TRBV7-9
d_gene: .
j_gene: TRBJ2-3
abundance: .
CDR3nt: TGTGCCAGCAACTCTCGGACTCTGGAGGGGCAGTATTTT
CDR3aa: CASNSRTLEGQYF

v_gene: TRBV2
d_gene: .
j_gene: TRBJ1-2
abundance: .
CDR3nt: TGTGCCAGCAGAGAACAGGTTTCCTATGGCTACACCTTC
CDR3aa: CASREQVSYGYTF

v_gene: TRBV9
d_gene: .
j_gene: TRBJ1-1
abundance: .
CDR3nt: TGTGCCAGCAGCGTAGGCCTAGCGGGCACTGAAGCTTTCTTT
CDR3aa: CASSVGLAGTEAFF

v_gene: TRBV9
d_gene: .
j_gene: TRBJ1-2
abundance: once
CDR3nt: TGTGCCAGCAGCAGCAGGGATGGCTACACCTTC
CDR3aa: CASSSRDGYTF

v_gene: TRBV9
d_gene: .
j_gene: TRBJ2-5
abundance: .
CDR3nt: TGTGCCAGCAGCGACCATTTCCCCGGGGCCCAGTACTTC
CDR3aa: CASSDHFPGAQYF

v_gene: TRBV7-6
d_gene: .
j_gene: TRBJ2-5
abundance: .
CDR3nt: TGTGCCAGCAGCTCCGGGGGGCGGGGGAGTCAAGAGACCCAGTACTTC
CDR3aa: CASSSGGRGSQETQYF

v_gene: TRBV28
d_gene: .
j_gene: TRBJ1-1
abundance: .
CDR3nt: TGTGCCAGCAGTTTCACCGTCCTGAACACTGAAGCTTTCTTT
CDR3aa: CASSFTVLNTEAFF

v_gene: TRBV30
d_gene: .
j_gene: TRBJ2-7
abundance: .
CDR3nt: TGTGCCTGGACAGGACAGACCTACGAGCAGTACTTC
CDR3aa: CAWTGQTYEQYF

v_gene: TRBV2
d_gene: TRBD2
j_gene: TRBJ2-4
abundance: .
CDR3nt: TGTGCCAGCAGTCGACTAGCGGAAAACATTCAGTACTTC
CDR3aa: CASSRLAENIQYF

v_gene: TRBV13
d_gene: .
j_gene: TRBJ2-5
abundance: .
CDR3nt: TGTGCCAGCAGCAGCGGAGCTCAAAAGTGGGAGACCCAGTACTTC
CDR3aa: CASSSGAQKWETQYF

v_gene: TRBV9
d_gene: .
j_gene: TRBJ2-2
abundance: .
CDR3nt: TGTGCCAGCAGCGTAGGTAACAGGGCCACCGGGGAGCTGTTTTTT
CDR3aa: CASSVGNRATGELFF

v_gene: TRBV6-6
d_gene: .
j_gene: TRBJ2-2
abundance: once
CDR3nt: TGTGCCAGCAAGGGGATATTGAACACCGGGGAGCTGTTTTTT
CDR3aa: CASKGILNTGELFF

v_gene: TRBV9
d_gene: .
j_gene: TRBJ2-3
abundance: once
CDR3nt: TGTGCCAGCAGCGTAGATGGGTATGACGGAGATACGCAGTATTTT
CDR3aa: CASSVDGYDGDTQYF

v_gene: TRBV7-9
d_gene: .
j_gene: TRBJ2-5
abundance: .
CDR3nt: TGTGCCAGCAGCCCCTGGACCAGAGAGACCCAGTACTTC
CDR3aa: CASSPWTRETQYF

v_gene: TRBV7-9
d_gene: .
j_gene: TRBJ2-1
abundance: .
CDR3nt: TGTGCCAGCAGCCCACGGGAAGGGCAGGCCTGGAATGAGCAGTTCTTC
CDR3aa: CASSPREGQAWNEQFF

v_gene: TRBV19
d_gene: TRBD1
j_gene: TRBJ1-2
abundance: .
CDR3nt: TGTGCCAGTAGTTCCGGGACAGTCTATGGCTACACCTTC
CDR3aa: CASSSGTVYGYTF

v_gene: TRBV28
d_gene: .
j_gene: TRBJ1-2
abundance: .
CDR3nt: TGTGCCAGCAGTTTATCTAAATTCGGATATGGCTACACCTTC
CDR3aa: CASSLSKFGYGYTF

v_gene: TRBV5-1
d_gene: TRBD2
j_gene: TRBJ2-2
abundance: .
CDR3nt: TGCGCCAGCAGCCCCGGGACTAGCGGGTTTTCCGGGGAGCTGTTTTTT
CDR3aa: CASSPGTSGFSGELFF

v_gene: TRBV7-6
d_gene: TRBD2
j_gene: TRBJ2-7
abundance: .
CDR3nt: TGTGCCAGCAGCCCCAACCCAACTAGCGGGAGCACCATCTACGAGCAGTACTTC
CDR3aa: CASSPNPTSGSTIYEQYF

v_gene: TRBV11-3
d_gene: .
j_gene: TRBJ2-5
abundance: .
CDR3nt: TGTGCCAGCAGCCCGGGACTTTCCCAAGAGACCCAGTACTTC
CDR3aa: CASSPGLSQETQYF

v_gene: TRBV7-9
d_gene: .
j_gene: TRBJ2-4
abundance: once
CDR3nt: TGTGCCAGCAGCTTAAAAGAGGGAAGGTGGGGAAACATTCAGTACTTC
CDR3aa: CASSLKEGRWGNIQYF